This T cell receptor (beta chain) was identified during a study of T cells expressing NK-cell markers. Study-wide context: All TCR beta repertoires analysed originated from sorted CD3+CD56+NKG2C+, CD3+CD56+NKG2C- and CD3+CD56-NKG2C+ T cells.

Researchers built TCR beta cDNA using 5'RACE template switching with UMIs. Reprocessing the 5' RACE reads, TCRdb reports a single entry for every CDR3 protein and omits DNA. Its listing shows 300,000 to 450,000 distinct CDR3 sequences. CDR1 and CDR2 (germline): SGHNT, YYREEE (reference sequence). The CDR3 covers 15 residues. The source is a man aged 18 to 69 in good health. The chain carries TRBV5-4 and TRBJ2-5. The sample consisted of blood T cells: a sorted CD56 or NKG2C T cell subset, CD4+ or CD8+ T cells, or bulk PBMC T cells (not recorded which). This chain's CDR3 is CASSLDFSTQETQYF.